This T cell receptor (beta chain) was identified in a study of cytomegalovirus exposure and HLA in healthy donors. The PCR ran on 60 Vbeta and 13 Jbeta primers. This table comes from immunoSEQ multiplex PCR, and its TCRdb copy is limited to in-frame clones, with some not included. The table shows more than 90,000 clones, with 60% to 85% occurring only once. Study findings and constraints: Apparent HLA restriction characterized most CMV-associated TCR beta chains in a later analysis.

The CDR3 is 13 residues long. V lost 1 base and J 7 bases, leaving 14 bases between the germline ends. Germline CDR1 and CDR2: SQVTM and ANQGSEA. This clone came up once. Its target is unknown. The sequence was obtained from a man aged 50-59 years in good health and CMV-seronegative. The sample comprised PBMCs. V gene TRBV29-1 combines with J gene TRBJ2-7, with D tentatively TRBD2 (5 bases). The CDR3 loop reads CSVEGAGGREQYF. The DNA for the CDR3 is TGCAGCGTTGAAGGGGCGGGCGGGCGGGAGCAGTACTTC.